In its sample, the clone carrying this T cell receptor beta chain was seen a few times. Trimming stripped 0 bases from V and 2 bases from J, with 15 bases between. Germline loops: CDR1 DFQATT, CDR2 SNEGSKA (reference sequence). CDR3 length equals 16 residues. The TCRbeta library was prepared with unique molecular identifiers. Each CDR3 protein is one row after TCRdb ran MiXCR on the PCR reads. This sample yields about 500,000 distinct CDR3 sequences, of which about 30% are seen a single time; about 2.3% belongs to the top ten. The entry originates in a study of T-cell reconstitution after alpha-beta-depleted transplantation in children.

This receptor was taken from a human donor who donated a stem cell graft to a child with aplastic anemia. Sequenced material: PBMCs from the stem cell graft donor, taken from the stem cell graft. This rearrangement joins TRBV20-1 to TRBJ2-3; no firm D call. In DNA form, the CDR3 reads TGCAGTGCTAGAGATTTTCGACGGTTCAACACAGATACGCAGTATTTT. Protein product: CSARDFRRFNTDTQYF.